The rows below give T cell receptor beta chains drawn from one sample of a study of PD-L1 blockade in urothelial cancer. Clones were sequenced by immunoSEQ multiplex PCR, and TCRdb holds only the in-frame ones, with some missing. The sample comprises some 89,000 clones, approximately 87% of which are singletons, and 13% to 15% rests with the top ten. The material sequenced was PBMCs, taken around atezolizumab (anti-PD-L1) treatment. The origin of the receptors is a man in his sixties with urothelial cancer. Both conserved end residues are part of each CDR3. A D gene is named only where the DNA matches it firmly. Clone size is shown for a subset of rows, as once, few, many or a class of expanded clone.

size: few; length: 13; D: NA; J: TRBJ1-6; V: TRBV30; CDR3: CAWSPGNNSPLHF; DNA: TGTGCCTGGAGTCCAGGAAATAATTCACCCCTCCACTTT
size: NA; length: 15; D: TRBD1; J: TRBJ1-2; V: TRBV6-6; CDR3: CASSTRTGGVYGYTF; DNA: TGTGCCAGCAGTACAAGGACAGGGGGCGTCTATGGCTACACCTTC
size: NA; length: 12; D: NA; J: TRBJ2-2; V: TRBV10-3; CDR3: CAIITGTGELFF; DNA: TGTGCCATCATTACAGGGACCGGGGAGCTGTTTTTT
size: NA; length: 14; D: NA; J: TRBJ2-5; V: TRBV11-2; CDR3: CASSLDQVGETQYF; DNA: TGTGCCAGCAGCTTAGATCAGGTTGGAGAGACCCAGTACTTC
size: NA; length: 14; D: NA; J: TRBJ2-3; V: TRBV6-5; CDR3: CASSYRDGTDTQYF; DNA: TGTGCCAGCAGTTACCGGGATGGCACAGATACGCAGTATTTT
size: NA; length: 14; D: NA; J: TRBJ1-1; V: TRBV5-6; CDR3: CASSTLHMNTEAFF; DNA: TGTGCCAGCAGCACCTTACACATGAACACTGAAGCTTTCTTT
size: once; length: 13; D: NA; J: TRBJ1-1; V: TRBV7-3; CDR3: CASSSQENTEAFF; DNA: TGTGCCAGCAGCTCACAGGAAAACACTGAAGCTTTCTTT
size: NA; length: 14; D: NA; J: TRBJ2-1; V: TRBV9; CDR3: CASSVGPGYNEQFF; DNA: TGTGCCAGCAGCGTAGGGCCAGGCTACAATGAGCAGTTCTTC
size: NA; length: 16; D: TRBD2; J: TRBJ2-1; V: TRBV7-3; CDR3: CASSLSASAGYNEQFF; DNA: TGTGCCAGCAGCTTATCCGCTTCAGCGGGGTACAATGAGCAGTTCTTC
size: NA; length: 14; D: TRBD2; J: TRBJ2-1; V: TRBV2; CDR3: CASLGTSGYNEQFF; DNA: TGTGCCAGCCTCGGGACTAGCGGATACAATGAGCAGTTCTTC
size: NA; length: 14; D: NA; J: TRBJ2-1; V: TRBV6-1; CDR3: CASSEGDTRVEQFF; DNA: TGTGCCAGCAGTGAAGGGGACACGAGGGTTGAGCAGTTCTTC
size: NA; length: 13; D: TRBD1; J: TRBJ2-1; V: TRBV5-6; CDR3: CASSQDRGHEQFF; DNA: TGTGCCAGCAGCCAGGACAGGGGGCATGAGCAGTTCTTC
size: NA; length: 15; D: TRBD1; J: TRBJ2-5; V: TRBV11-1; CDR3: CASSLGSGGAETQYF; DNA: TGTGCCAGCAGCCTAGGGTCAGGGGGCGCGGAGACCCAGTACTTC
size: NA; length: 14; D: TRBD1; J: TRBJ1-1; V: TRBV5-1; CDR3: CASSSGQGYTEAFF; DNA: TGCGCCAGCAGCTCGGGACAGGGTTACACTGAAGCTTTCTTT
size: NA; length: 12; D: NA; J: TRBJ1-1; V: TRBV6-5; CDR3: CASRGANTEAFF; DNA: TGTGCCAGCAGAGGGGCGAACACTGAAGCTTTCTTT
size: NA; length: 12; D: NA; J: TRBJ2-6; V: TRBV30; CDR3: CAGIAGANVPTF; DNA: TGTGCCGGAATTGCTGGGGCCAACGTCCCGACTTTC
size: once; length: 16; D: TRBD2; J: TRBJ2-1; V: TRBV5-1; CDR3: CASSLALAGVIDEQFF; DNA: TGCGCCAGCAGCTTGGCCCTAGCGGGAGTCATCGATGAGCAGTTCTTC
size: NA; length: 15; D: NA; J: TRBJ2-1; V: TRBV5-4; CDR3: CASSPFAGSYNEQFF; DNA: TGTGCCAGCAGCCCGTTCGCGGGCTCCTACAATGAGCAGTTCTTC
size: NA; length: 16; D: NA; J: TRBJ2-1; V: TRBV7-3; CDR3: CASSPGRLAAYNEQFF; DNA: TGTGCCAGCAGCCCCGGCAGATTAGCGGCCTACAATGAGCAGTTCTTC
size: NA; length: 13; D: TRBD2; J: TRBJ2-1; V: TRBV10-3; CDR3: CASSPGLANEQFF; DNA: TGTGCCAGCAGCCCGGGACTAGCAAATGAGCAGTTCTTC
size: NA; length: 17; D: NA; J: TRBJ2-3; V: TRBV7-2; CDR3: CASSLVAGSLRTDTQYF; DNA: TGTGCCAGCAGCTTAGTTGCCGGGAGTTTGAGGACAGATACGCAGTATTTT
size: NA; length: 15; D: TRBD1; J: TRBJ1-6; V: TRBV30; CDR3: CAWSVLTGVRAPLHF; DNA: TGTGCCTGGAGCGTATTGACAGGGGTGAGGGCACCCCTCCACTTT
size: NA; length: 16; D: TRBD2; J: TRBJ2-1; V: TRBV7-3; CDR3: CASSSPGGGPYNEQFF; DNA: TGTGCCAGCAGCTCCCCCGGCGGGGGTCCCTACAATGAGCAGTTCTTC
size: NA; length: 15; D: NA; J: TRBJ2-5; V: TRBV6-5; CDR3: CASSYSRDTQETQYF; DNA: TGTGCCAGCAGTTACTCGAGGGACACCCAAGAGACCCAGTACTTC
size: NA; length: 13; D: NA; J: TRBJ1-3; V: TRBV11-3; CDR3: CASRHSSGNTIYF; DNA: TGTGCCAGCAGGCACAGCTCTGGAAACACCATATATTTT
size: NA; length: 19; D: TRBD1; J: TRBJ2-6; V: TRBV18; CDR3: CASSPVLRDRGFGANVLTF; DNA: TGTGCCAGCTCACCCGTCTTACGGGACAGGGGCTTTGGGGCCAACGTCCTGACTTTC
size: NA; length: 15; D: TRBD1; J: TRBJ2-7; V: TRBV7-2; CDR3: CASSLRPGQGDEQYF; DNA: TGTGCCAGCAGCTTAAGACCGGGACAGGGGGACGAGCAGTACTTC
size: NA; length: 15; D: TRBD1; J: TRBJ1-6; V: TRBV5-1; CDR3: CASSWGTGGPGALHF; DNA: TGCGCCAGCAGCTGGGGGACAGGGGGCCCGGGGGCCCTCCACTTT
size: NA; length: 15; D: TRBD1; J: TRBJ2-7; V: TRBV6-5; CDR3: CASSHQGQAAYEQYF; DNA: TGTGCCAGCAGTCACCAAGGACAGGCAGCCTACGAGCAGTACTTC
size: NA; length: 14; D: TRBD2; J: TRBJ2-1; V: TRBV27; CDR3: CASSRGSGIAEQFF; DNA: TGTGCCAGCAGCCGGGGTAGCGGGATCGCTGAGCAGTTCTTC
size: NA; length: 15; D: TRBD1; J: TRBJ1-4; V: TRBV30; CDR3: CACRIQGARGEKLFF; DNA: TGTGCCTGCCGAATACAGGGGGCTCGGGGGGAAAAACTGTTTTTT
size: NA; length: 14; D: NA; J: TRBJ1-5; V: TRBV21-1; CDR3: CASSTQGFHQPQHF; DNA: TGTGCCAGCAGCACCCAGGGTTTTCACCAGCCCCAGCATTTT
size: NA; length: 15; D: NA; J: TRBJ2-4; V: TRBV7-2; CDR3: CASSLGQAGRNIQYF; DNA: TGTGCCAGCAGCTTAGGCCAAGCCGGGAGAAACATTCAGTACTTC
size: NA; length: 13; D: TRBD1; J: TRBJ1-3; V: TRBV9; CDR3: CASSEQGFHTIYF; DNA: TGTGCCAGCAGCGAACAGGGGTTCCACACCATATATTTT